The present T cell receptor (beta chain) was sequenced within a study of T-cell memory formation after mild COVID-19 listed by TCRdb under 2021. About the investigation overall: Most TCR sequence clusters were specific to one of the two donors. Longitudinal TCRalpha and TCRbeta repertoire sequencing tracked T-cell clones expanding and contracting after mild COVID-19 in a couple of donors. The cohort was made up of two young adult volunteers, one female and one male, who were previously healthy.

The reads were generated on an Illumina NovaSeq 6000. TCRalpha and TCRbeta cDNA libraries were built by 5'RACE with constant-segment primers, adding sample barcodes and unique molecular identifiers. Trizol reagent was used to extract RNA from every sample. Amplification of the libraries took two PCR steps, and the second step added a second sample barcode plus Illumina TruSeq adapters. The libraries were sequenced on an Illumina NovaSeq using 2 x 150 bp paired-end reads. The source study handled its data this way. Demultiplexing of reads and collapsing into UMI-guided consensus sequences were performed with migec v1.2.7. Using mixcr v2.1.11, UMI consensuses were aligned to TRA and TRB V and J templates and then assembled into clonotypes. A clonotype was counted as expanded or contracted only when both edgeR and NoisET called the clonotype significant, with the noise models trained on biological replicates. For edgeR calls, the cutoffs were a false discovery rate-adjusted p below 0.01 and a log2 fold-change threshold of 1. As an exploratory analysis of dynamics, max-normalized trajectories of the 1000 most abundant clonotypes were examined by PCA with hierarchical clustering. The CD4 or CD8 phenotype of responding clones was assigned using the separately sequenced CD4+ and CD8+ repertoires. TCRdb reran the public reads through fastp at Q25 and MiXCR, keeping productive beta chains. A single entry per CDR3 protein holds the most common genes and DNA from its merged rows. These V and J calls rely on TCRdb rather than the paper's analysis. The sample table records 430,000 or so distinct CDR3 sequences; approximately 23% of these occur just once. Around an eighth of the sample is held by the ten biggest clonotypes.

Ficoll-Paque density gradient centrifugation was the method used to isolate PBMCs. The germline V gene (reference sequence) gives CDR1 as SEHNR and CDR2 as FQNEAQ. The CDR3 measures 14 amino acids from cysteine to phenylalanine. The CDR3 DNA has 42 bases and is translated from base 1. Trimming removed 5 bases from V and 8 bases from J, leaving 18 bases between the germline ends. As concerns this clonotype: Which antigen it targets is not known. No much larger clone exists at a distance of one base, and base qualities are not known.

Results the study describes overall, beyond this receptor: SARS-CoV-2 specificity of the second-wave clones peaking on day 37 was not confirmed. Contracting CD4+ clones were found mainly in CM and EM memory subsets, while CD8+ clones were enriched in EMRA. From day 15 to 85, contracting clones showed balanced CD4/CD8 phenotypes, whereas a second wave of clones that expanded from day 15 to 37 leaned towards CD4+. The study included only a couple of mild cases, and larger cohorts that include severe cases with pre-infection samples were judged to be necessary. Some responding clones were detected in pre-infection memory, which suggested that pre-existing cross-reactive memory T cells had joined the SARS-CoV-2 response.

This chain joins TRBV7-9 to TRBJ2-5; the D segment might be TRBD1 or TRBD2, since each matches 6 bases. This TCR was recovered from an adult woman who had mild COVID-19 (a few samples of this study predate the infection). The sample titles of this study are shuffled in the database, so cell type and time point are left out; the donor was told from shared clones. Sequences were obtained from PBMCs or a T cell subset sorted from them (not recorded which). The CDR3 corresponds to CASSRQFGGETQYF. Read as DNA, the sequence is TGTGCCAGCAGCCGACAATTCGGGGGCGAAACCCAGTACTTC.